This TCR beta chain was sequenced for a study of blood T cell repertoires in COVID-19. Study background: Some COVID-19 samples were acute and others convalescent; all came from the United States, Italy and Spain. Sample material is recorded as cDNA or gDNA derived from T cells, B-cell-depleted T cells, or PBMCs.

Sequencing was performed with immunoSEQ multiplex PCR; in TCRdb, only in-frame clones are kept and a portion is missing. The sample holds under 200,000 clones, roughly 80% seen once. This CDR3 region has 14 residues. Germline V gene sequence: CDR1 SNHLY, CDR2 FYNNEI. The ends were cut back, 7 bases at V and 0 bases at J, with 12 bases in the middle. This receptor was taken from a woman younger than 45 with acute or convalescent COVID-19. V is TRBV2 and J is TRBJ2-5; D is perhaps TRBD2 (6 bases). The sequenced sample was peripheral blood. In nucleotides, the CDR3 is TGTGCCAGCAAAGGCGGGAAGCACCAAGAGACCCAGTACTTC. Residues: CASKGGKHQETQYF.